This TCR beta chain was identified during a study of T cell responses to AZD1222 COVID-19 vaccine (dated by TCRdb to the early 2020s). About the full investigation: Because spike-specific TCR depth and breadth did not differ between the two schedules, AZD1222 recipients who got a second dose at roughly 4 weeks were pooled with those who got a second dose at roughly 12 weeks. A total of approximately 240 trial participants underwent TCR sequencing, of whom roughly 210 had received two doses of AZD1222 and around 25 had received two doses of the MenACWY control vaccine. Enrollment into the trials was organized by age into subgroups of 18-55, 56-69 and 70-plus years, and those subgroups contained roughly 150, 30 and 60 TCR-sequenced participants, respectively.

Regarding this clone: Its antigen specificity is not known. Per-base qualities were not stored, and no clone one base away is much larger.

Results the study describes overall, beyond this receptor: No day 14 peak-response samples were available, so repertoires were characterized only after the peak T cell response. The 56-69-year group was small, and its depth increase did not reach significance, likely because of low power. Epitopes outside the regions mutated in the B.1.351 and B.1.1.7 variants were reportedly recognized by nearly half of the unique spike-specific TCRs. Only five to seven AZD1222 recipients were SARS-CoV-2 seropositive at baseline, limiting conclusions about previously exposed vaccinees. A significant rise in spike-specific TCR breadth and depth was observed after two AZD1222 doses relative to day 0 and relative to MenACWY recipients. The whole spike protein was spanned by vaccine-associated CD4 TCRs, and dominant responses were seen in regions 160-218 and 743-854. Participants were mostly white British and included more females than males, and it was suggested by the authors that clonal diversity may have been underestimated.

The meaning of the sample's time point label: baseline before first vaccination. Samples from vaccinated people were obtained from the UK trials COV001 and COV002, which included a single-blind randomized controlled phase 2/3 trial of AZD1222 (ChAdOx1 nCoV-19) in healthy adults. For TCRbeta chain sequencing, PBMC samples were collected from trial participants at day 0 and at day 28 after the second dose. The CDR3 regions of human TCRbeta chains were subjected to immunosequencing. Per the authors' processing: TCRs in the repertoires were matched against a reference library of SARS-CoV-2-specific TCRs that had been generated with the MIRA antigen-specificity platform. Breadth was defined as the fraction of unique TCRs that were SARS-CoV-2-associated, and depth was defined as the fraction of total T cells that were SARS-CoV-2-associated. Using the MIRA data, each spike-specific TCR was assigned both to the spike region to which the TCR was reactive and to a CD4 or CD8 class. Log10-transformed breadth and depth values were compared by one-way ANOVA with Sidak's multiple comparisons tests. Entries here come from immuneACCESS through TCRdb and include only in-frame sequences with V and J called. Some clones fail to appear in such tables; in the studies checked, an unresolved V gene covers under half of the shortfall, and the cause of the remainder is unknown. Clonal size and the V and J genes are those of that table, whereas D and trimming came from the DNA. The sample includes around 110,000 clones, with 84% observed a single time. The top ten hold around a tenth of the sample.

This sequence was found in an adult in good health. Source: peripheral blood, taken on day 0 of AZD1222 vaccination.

The nucleotides read TGTGCCAGCAGTTTAACCCGGGAGGGCTACACCTTC. Its product reads: CASSLTREGYTF. The V and J segments used are TRBV28 and TRBJ1-2, with the D gene call left open. The germline V gene provides CDR1 MDHEN and CDR2 SYDVKM. The CDR3 numbers 12 residues from cysteine through phenylalanine. Only the CDR3 region is kept as DNA, spanning 36 bases read in frame from base 1. The junction shows trimming of 2 bases on V and 8 bases on J, plus 9 bases between the germline ends.